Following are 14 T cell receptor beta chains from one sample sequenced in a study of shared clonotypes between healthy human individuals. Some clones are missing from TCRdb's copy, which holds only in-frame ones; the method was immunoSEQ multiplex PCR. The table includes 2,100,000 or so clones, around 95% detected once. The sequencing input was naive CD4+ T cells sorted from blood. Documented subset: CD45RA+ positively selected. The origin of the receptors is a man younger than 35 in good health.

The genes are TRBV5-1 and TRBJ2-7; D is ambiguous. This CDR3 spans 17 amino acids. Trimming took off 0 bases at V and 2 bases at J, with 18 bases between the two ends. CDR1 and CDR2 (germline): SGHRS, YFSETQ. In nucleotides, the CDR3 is TGCGCCAGCAGCTTGGATGCTGAGTCAAGGGTAACCTACGAGCAGTACTTC. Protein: CASSLDAESRVTYEQYF.

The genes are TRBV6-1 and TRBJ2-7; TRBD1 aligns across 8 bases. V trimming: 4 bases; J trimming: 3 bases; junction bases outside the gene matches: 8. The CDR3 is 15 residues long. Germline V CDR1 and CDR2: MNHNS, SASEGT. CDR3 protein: CASSGTGMEFYEQYF. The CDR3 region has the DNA TGTGCCAGCAGTGGGACAGGGATGGAATTCTACGAGCAGTACTTC.

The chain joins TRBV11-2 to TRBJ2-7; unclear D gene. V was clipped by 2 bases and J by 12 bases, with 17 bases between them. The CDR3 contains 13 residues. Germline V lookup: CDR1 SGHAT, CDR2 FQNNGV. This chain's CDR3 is CASSLISTSGPYF. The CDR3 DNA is TGTGCCAGCAGCTTAATATCGACGTCCGGGCCGTACTTC.

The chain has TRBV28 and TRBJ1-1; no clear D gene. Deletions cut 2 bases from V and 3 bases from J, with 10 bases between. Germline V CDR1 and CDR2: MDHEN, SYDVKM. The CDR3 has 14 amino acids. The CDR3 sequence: CASSLNAGYTEAFF. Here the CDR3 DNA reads TGTGCCAGCAGTTTAAATGCGGGGTACACTGAAGCTTTCTTT.

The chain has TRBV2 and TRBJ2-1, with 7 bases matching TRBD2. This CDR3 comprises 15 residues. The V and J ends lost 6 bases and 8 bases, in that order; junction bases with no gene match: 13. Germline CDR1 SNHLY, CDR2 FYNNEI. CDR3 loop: CASSAPGLVRDEQFF. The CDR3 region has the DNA TGTGCCAGCAGCGCACCTGGACTAGTTCGCGATGAGCAGTTCTTC.

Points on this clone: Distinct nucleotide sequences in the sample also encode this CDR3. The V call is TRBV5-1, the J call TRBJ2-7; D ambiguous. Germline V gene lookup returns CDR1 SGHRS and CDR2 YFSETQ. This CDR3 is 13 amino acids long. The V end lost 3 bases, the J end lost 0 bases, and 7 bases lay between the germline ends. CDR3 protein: CASSSDNSYEQYF. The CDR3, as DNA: TGCGCCAGCAGCTCGGATAACTCCTACGAGCAGTACTTC.

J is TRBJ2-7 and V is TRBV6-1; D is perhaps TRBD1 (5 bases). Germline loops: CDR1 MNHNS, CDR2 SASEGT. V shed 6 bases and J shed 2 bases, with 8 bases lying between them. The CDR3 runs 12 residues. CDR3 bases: TGTGCCAGCAGAAGGACACCCTACGAGCAGTACTTC. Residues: CASRRTPYEQYF.

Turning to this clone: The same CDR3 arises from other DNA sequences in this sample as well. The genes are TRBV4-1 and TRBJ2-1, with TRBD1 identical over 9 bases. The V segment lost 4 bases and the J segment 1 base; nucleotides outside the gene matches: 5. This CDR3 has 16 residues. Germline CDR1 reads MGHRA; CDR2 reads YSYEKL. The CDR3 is CASSPSGTGSYNEQFF. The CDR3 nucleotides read TGCGCCAGCAGCCCGTCGGGGACAGGGTCCTACAATGAGCAGTTCTTC.

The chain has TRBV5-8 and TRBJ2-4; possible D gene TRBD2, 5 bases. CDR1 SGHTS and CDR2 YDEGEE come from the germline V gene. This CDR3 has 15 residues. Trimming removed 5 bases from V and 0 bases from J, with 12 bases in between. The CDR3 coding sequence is TGTGCCAGCAGAAGGGAGAGGCTAGCCAAAAACATTCAGTACTTC. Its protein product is CASRRERLAKNIQYF.

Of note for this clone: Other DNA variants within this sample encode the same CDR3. The CDR3 region is CAWSDGGSYNSPLHF. The CDR3, as DNA: TGTGCCTGGAGTGACGGGGGATCCTATAATTCACCCCTCCACTTT. The chain links TRBV30 to TRBJ1-6; maybe TRBD1 (5 bases). Germline V gene sequence: CDR1 GTSNPN, CDR2 SVGIG (reference sequence). The CDR3 sequence is 15 residues long. V lost 1 base to trimming and J lost 1 base, with 8 bases between them.

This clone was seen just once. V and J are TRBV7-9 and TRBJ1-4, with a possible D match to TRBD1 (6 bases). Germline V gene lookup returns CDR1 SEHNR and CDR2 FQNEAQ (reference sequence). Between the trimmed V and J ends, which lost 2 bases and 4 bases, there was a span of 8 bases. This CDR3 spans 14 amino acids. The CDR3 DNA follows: TGTGCCAGCAGCTTAAGGGGGGGTAATGAAAAACTGTTTTTT. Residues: CASSLRGGNEKLFF.

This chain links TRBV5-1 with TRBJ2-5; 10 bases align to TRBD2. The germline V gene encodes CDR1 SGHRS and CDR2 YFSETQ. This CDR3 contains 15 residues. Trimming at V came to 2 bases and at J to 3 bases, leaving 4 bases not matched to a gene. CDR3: CASSFLAGAEETQYF. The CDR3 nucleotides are TGCGCCAGCAGCTTCCTAGCGGGGGCGGAAGAGACCCAGTACTTC. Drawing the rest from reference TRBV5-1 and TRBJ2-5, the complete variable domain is KAGVTQTPRYLIKTRGQQVTLSCSPISGHRSVSWYQQTPGQGLQFLFEYFSETQRNKGNFPGRFSGRQFSNSRSEMNVSTLELGDSALYLCASSFLAGAEETQYFGPGTRLLVL.

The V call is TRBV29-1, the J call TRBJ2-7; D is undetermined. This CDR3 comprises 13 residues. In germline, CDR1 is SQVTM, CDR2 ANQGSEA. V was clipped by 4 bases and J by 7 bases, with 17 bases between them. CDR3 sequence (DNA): TGCAGCGTTGTTCTCGCCGGGCTCCGGGAGCAGTACTTC. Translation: CSVVLAGLREQYF.

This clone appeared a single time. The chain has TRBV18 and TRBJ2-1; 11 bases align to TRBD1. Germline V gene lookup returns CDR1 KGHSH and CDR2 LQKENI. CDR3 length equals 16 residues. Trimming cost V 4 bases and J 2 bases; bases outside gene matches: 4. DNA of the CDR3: TGTGCCAGCTCACGCCTGGGACAGGGGGCCTACAATGAGCAGTTCTTC. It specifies CASSRLGQGAYNEQFF.